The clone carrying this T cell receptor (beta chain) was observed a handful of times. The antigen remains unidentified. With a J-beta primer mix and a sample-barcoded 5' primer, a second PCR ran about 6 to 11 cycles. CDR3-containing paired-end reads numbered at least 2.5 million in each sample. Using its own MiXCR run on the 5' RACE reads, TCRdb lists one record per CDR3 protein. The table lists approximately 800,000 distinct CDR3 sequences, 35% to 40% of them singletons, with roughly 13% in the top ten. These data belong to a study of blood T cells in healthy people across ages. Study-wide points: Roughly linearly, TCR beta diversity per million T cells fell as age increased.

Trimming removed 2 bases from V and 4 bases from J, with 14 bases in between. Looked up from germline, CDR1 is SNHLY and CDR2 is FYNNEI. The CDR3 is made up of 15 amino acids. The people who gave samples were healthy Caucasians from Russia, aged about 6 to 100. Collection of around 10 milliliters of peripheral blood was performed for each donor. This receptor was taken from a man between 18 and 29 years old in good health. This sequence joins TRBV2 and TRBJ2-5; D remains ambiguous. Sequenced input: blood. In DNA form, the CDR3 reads TGTGCCAGCAGTGAATTCGGTCAGAAGATAGAGACCCAGTACTTC. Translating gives CASSEFGQKIETQYF. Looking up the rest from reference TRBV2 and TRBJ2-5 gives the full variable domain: EPEVTQTPSHQVTQMGQEVILRCVPISNHLYFYWYRQILGQKVEFLVSFYNNEISEKSEIFDDQFSVERPDGSNFTLKIRSTKLEDSAMYFCASSEFGQKIETQYFGPGTRLLVL.